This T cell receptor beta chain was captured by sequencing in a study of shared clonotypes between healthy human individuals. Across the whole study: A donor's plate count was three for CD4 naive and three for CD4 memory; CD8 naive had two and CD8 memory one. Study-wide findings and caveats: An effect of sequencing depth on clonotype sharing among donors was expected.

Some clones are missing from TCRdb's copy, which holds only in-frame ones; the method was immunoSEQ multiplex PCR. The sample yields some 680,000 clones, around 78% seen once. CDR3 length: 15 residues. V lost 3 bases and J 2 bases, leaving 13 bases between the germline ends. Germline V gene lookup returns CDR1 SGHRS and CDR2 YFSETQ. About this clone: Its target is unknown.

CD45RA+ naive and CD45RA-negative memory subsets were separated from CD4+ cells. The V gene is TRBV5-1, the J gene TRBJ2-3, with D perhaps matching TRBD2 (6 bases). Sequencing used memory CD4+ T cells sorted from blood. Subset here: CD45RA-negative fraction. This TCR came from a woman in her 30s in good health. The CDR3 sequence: CASSSPGTFTDTQYF. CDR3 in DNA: TGCGCCAGCAGCTCCCCCGGGACTTTCACAGATACGCAGTATTTT.